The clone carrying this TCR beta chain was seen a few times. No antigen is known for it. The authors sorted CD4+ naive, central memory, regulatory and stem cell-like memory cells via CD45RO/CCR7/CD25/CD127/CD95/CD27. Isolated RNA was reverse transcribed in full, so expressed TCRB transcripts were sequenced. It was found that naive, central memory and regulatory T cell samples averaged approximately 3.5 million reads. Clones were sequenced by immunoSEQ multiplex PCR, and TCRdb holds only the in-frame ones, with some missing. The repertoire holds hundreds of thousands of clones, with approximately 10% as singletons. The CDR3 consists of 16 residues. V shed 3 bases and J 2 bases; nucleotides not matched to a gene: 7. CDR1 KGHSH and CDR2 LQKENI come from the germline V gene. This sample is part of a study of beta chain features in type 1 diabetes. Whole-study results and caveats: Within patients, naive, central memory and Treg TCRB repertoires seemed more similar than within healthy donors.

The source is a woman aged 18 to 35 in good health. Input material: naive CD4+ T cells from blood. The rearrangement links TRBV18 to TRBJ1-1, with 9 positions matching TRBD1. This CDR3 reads CASSPQGTGGNTEAFF. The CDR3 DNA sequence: TGTGCCAGCTCACCGCAAGGCACAGGGGGCAACACTGAAGCTTTCTTT. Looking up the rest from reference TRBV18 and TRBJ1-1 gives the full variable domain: NAGVMQNPRHLVRRRGQEARLRCSPMKGHSHVYWYRQLPEEGLKFMVYLQKENIIDESGMPKERFSAEFPKEGPSILRIQQVVRGDSAAYFCASSPQGTGGNTEAFFGQGTRLTVV.